This passage covers 31 T cell receptor beta chains from one sample sequenced in a study of blood T cells in healthy people across ages. A second PCR of roughly 7 to 11 cycles used a sample-barcoded 5' primer and a J-beta primer mix. TCRdb re-called the 5' RACE reads through MiXCR, storing one row per CDR3 protein. This repertoire shows 1.2 million to 1.5 million distinct CDR3 sequences, 35% to 45% found once; its top ten account for 6.5% to 10%. Sequencing used blood. These receptors were taken from a woman between 18 and 30 years old in good health.

The rearrangement joins TRBV7-2 to TRBJ2-5; TRBD2 aligns across 13 bases. The CDR3 contains 15 residues. V lost 4 bases to trimming and J lost 11 bases; unmatched junction nucleotides: 10. CDR1 SGHTA and CDR2 FQGNSA come from the germline V gene. The DNA of the CDR3 is TGTGCCAGCAGCTCTAGGACTAGCGGGAGCTTTGAACAGTACTTC. It translates to CASSSRTSGSFEQYF.

The chain has TRBV29-1 and TRBJ2-7; D remains unclear. Germline values: CDR1 SQVTM, CDR2 ANQGSEA. The CDR3 covers 13 residues. V was shortened by 5 bases and J by 6 bases, with 17 bases between the two germline ends. Here the CDR3 DNA reads TGCAGCGTTTCGTCGGCGGCATACAGCGAGCAGTACTTC. Residues: CSVSSAAYSEQYF.

The V gene is TRBV3-1, the J gene TRBJ1-4; TRBD1 might be the D (5 bases). The germline V and J ends were trimmed by 6 bases and 3 bases, with 11 bases remaining between them. This CDR3 spans 14 amino acids. Per the germline V gene, CDR1 is LGHDT and CDR2 is YNNKEL (reference sequence). The CDR3, as DNA: TGTGCCAGCAGGGACGGGACTTCTAATGAAAAACTGTTTTTT. As protein: CASRDGTSNEKLFF.

The V call is TRBV11-2, the J call TRBJ2-1; D possibly corresponds to TRBD2 (5 bases). Trimming took off 5 bases at V and 8 bases at J, with 16 bases between the two ends. This CDR3 has 14 residues. Germline V gene lookup returns CDR1 SGHAT and CDR2 FQNNGV. The CDR3 nucleotides read TGTGCCAGCAGCGCGGACTTCGCGGAGGATGAGCAGTTCTTC. Its translation: CASSADFAEDEQFF.

The V and J genes are TRBV9 and TRBJ2-5, with 11 bases aligning to TRBD2. The J call is in doubt because the DNA end fits TRBJ2-7 better. CDR3 size: 16 residues. Per germline, CDR1 SGDLS and CDR2 YYNGEE. DNA for the CDR3: TGTGCCAGCAGCGTAGGGGGACTAGCGGCCCCTTACGAGCAGTACTTC. Translated, it gives CASSVGGLAAPYEQYF.

The gene calls are TRBV7-9 and TRBJ2-5, with TRBD2 identical over 11 bases. This CDR3 has 15 amino acids. V shed 5 bases and J 11 bases; nucleotides not matched to a gene: 13. The germline V gene has CDR1 SEHNR and CDR2 FQNEAQ (reference sequence). CDR3: CASSPTSGSAIEQYF. The CDR3 DNA reads as TGTGCCAGCAGCCCCACTAGCGGGAGTGCTATTGAGCAGTACTTC.

This chain links TRBV4-1 with TRBJ2-5, with D possibly being TRBD2 (6 bases). Germline V gene lookup returns CDR1 MGHRA and CDR2 YSYEKL. CDR3 length: 12 amino acids. Trimming stripped 3 bases from V and 11 bases from J, with 13 bases between. CDR3 protein: CASSHRPGEQYF. CDR3 DNA: TGCGCCAGCAGCCATCGTCCGGGGGAGCAGTACTTC.

The chain has TRBV7-2 and TRBJ2-1; no firm D call. The CDR3 has 14 amino acids. V lost 5 bases to trimming and J lost 8 bases, with 16 bases between them. CDR1 SGHTA and CDR2 FQGNSA come from the germline V gene. CDR3 region: CASSASRNSDEQFF. The CDR3 bases are TGTGCCAGCAGCGCCTCTAGGAATTCGGATGAGCAGTTCTTC. Drawing the rest from reference TRBV7-2 and TRBJ2-1, the complete variable domain is GAGVSQSPSNKVTEKGKDVELRCDPISGHTALYWYRQSLGQGLEFLIYFQGNSAPDKSGLPSDRFSAERTGGSVSTLTIQRTQQEDSAVYLCASSASRNSDEQFFGPGTRLTVL.

The CDR3 DNA follows: TGTGCCAGCAGTCAACCAAAGACTAGCTTTTCAGATACGCAGTATTTT. Amino acid sequence: CASSQPKTSFSDTQYF. The chain uses TRBV2 and TRBJ2-3; TRBD2 agrees at 7 bases. The CDR3 covers 16 residues. Unmatched junction bases numbered 12, after V lost 5 bases and J lost 4 bases. From germline, CDR1 is SNHLY and CDR2 FYNNEI.

This clonotype occurred a few times. The V and J genes are TRBV28 and TRBJ1-5; 7 nucleotides align to TRBD1. CDR1 MDHEN and CDR2 SYDVKM come from the germline V gene. Trimming at V came to 2 bases and at J to 5 bases, leaving 6 bases not matched to a gene. CDR3 length equals 15 residues. The CDR3 here is CASSLPTGIDQPQHF. The CDR3 coding sequence is TGTGCCAGCAGTTTACCGACAGGGATTGATCAGCCCCAGCATTTT.

This rearrangement joins TRBV6-2 or TRBV6-3 to TRBJ2-7; 16 bases are shared with TRBD2. Unmatched junction bases numbered 8, after V lost 8 bases and J lost 4 bases. The CDR3 extends over 16 amino acids. Germline values: CDR1 MNHEY, CDR2 SVGEGT. CDR3 in amino acids: CASAGTSGGALYEQYF. CDR3 DNA sequence: TGTGCCAGCGCCGGGACTAGCGGGGGGGCCTTGTACGAGCAGTACTTC.

This clonotype was detected many times. This chain links TRBV27 with TRBJ2-7; TRBD2 matches 9 bases. The CDR3 is made up of 14 amino acids. Losses at the gene ends were 6 bases for V and 0 bases for J; bases not matched to a gene: 3. The germline gives CDR1 MNHEY, CDR2 SMNVEV (reference sequence). CDR3 nucleotides: TGTGCCAGCAGCTTTAGCGGGGGCTCCTACGAGCAGTACTTC. It translates to CASSFSGGSYEQYF.

This clonotype was picked up a small number of times. This chain connects TRBV12-3 or TRBV12-4 to TRBJ1-2; a possible D gene is TRBD1 (6 bases). The ends were cut back, 3 bases at V and 4 bases at J, with 15 bases in the middle. This CDR3 comprises 15 residues. The CDR3 is CASSFSQGTSYGYTF. For the CDR3, the DNA is TGTGCCAGCAGTTTTTCCCAGGGGACGTCCTATGGCTACACCTTC.

A few counts support this clonotype. The V call is TRBV5-1, the J call TRBJ2-5; D is possibly TRBD2 (5 bases). The CDR3 contains 14 residues. The V end lost 4 bases, the J end lost 1 base, and 11 bases lay between the germline ends. CDR1 and CDR2 (germline): SGHRS, YFSETQ. The CDR3 region is CASSPGMTQETQYF. As DNA, the CDR3 is TGCGCCAGCAGCCCCGGGATGACCCAAGAGACCCAGTACTTC.

As for this clonotype: Compared with germline, one end of the junction differs, possibly owing to a read error. The CDR3 region is CASSQDQRGRARGQFF. The CDR3 region has the DNA TGCGCCAGCAGCCAAGATCAGCGCGGGAGGGCTCGGGGGCAGTTCTTC. The genes are TRBV3-1 and TRBJ2-1; 9 bases align to TRBD2. Germline-derived CDR1 and CDR2 are LGHDT and YNNKEL (reference sequence). The CDR3 covers 16 residues.

This clonotype was counted a few times. The CDR3, as DNA: TGTGCCAGCAACTCCTGGACGGGCCTCCCCTACAATGAGCAGTTCTTC. This codes for CASNSWTGLPYNEQFF. This chain links TRBV12-3 or TRBV12-4 with TRBJ2-1; D call uncertain. This CDR3 is built from 16 residues. V was trimmed by 7 bases and J by 2 bases, leaving 18 bases between them.

This rearrangement joins TRBV3-1 to TRBJ2-2; D might be TRBD2 (6 bases). Trimming cost V 2 bases and J 4 bases, with 11 bases left between them. The CDR3 has 15 amino acids. Germline values: CDR1 LGHDT, CDR2 YNNKEL (reference sequence). In nucleotides, the CDR3 is TGTGCCAGCAGCCAAAGACTAGTCCGCACCGGGGAGCTGTTTTTT. This encodes CASSQRLVRTGELFF.

The rearrangement joins TRBV25-1 to TRBJ2-6; TRBD1 aligns across 9 bases. The germline gives CDR1 MGHDK, CDR2 SYGVNS. This CDR3 spans 16 amino acids. This chain's CDR3 is CVSFRDRVSGANVLTF. In DNA form, the CDR3 reads TGTGTCAGTTTCCGGGACAGGGTTTCTGGGGCCAACGTCCTGACTTTC.

The V and J genes are TRBV28 and TRBJ2-5; the D is unclear. The CDR3 sequence is 11 residues long. With 6 bases removed from V and 4 bases from J, the gap between germline ends came to 6 bases. The germline V gene has CDR1 MDHEN and CDR2 SYDVKM. The CDR3 region is CASRSRETQYF. Here the CDR3 DNA reads TGTGCCAGCAGGTCTAGAGAGACCCAGTACTTC.

This clonotype appeared once. This chain connects TRBV30 to TRBJ2-5; weak D call: TRBD1 (5 bases). CDR3 length equals 17 residues. Trimming removed 4 bases at V and 11 bases at J, with 32 bases between. Germline V gene data show CDR1 as GTSNPN and CDR2 as SVGIG (reference sequence). DNA of the CDR3: TGTGCCTGGATTGCCTCAGGGCCCTCCTATACATACAATGAGCAGTACTTC. This codes for CAWIASGPSYTYNEQYF.

This clonotype appeared many times. The gene calls are TRBV12-3 or TRBV12-4 and TRBJ2-3, with 7 bases matching TRBD2. The CDR3 contains 14 residues. The V and J ends lost 6 bases and 4 bases, in that order; junction bases with no gene match: 7. CDR3 in amino acids: CASREAGSSDTQYF. As DNA, the CDR3 is TGTGCCAGCAGGGAAGCGGGATCCTCAGATACGCAGTATTTT.

The J gene is TRBJ2-1, the V gene TRBV12-5, with D perhaps TRBD1 (6 bases). Trimming pared 1 base from V and 10 bases from J, leaving 8 bases between. This CDR3 comprises 12 residues. Germline values: CDR1 LGHNT, CDR2 FRNRAP. CDR3 loop: CASGLEGVEQFF. CDR3 bases: TGTGCTAGTGGTTTGGAGGGGGTCGAGCAGTTCTTC.

The chain recombines TRBV7-9 with TRBJ2-1, with 8 bases aligning to TRBD2. The J call may be wrong; the DNA end is better matched by TRBJ2-7. This CDR3 comprises 16 residues. Germline CDR1 and CDR2: SEHNR and FQNEAQ (reference sequence). In DNA, the CDR3 is TGTGCCAGCAGCCCATTTAGCGGGACTTCCTACAATGAGCAGTACTTC. This sequence encodes CASSPFSGTSYNEQYF.

V gene TRBV5-1 combines with J gene TRBJ2-1, with a tentative D call TRBD2 (5 bases). V gave up 6 bases and J gave up 12 bases, with 13 bases separating them. The CDR3 contains 11 residues. Germline-derived CDR1 and CDR2 are SGHRS and YFSETQ. The CDR3 bases are TGCGCCAGCACCTCACTTGGAGGGCAGTTCTTC. It yields the protein CASTSLGGQFF.

The rearrangement joins TRBV27 to TRBJ1-2; no definite D call. Germline loops: CDR1 MNHEY, CDR2 SMNVEV (reference sequence). The CDR3 spans 13 residues. V was pared by 3 bases and J by 8 bases, with 13 bases between. CDR3 nucleotides: TGTGCCAGCAGTTTTAGTGGGAAGGCGGGCTACACCTTC. It encodes CASSFSGKAGYTF.

The chain employs TRBV5-1 and TRBJ1-6, with D possibly being TRBD1 (6 bases). From germline, CDR1 is SGHRS and CDR2 YFSETQ. V was pared by 4 bases and J by 0 bases, with 11 bases between. The CDR3 length is 16 residues. The CDR3 DNA follows: TGCGCCAGCAGCCTACGGACAGACTCCTATAATTCACCCCTCCACTTT. This encodes CASSLRTDSYNSPLHF.

This chain uses TRBV6-5 with TRBJ2-7; D may be TRBD1 (5 bases). The CDR3 totals 13 residues. CDR1 and CDR2 from the germline V gene are MNHEY and SVGAGI. V was trimmed by 6 bases and J by 7 bases, leaving 16 bases between them. CDR3 loop: CASRPDIGVEQYF. Written as DNA, the CDR3 is TGTGCCAGCAGACCGGACATTGGTGTTGAGCAGTACTTC.

This clonotype was picked up a small number of times. This chain uses TRBV12-3 or TRBV12-4 with TRBJ1-2, with a weak D call TRBD1 (5 bases). The V and J ends lost 6 bases and 1 base respectively, with 18 bases between them. The CDR3 consists of 16 residues. CDR3 region: CASSQDIDSLNYGYTF. CDR3 sequence (DNA): TGTGCCAGCAGCCAGGACATCGATAGCCTTAACTATGGCTACACCTTC.

This clonotype came up a few times. This chain joins TRBV29-1 and TRBJ2-2, with D perhaps TRBD1 (6 bases). The germline V gene has CDR1 SQVTM and CDR2 ANQGSEA. CDR3 size: 12 residues. Trimming took 7 bases from V and 7 from J, leaving 13 bases between them. DNA for the CDR3: TGCAGCGCAAACAGGGACGGCGGGGAGCTGTTTTTT. This encodes CSANRDGGELFF.

The chain has TRBV7-9 and TRBJ2-1, with TRBD2 matching over 8 bases. The V segment lost 8 bases and the J segment 0 bases; nucleotides outside the gene matches: 6. CDR1 is SEHNR, CDR2 FQNEAQ, per germline (reference sequence). This CDR3 has 15 residues. DNA of the CDR3: TGTGCCAGCCTCGGGGGGGAGAGCTCCTACAATGAGCAGTTCTTC. Translated: CASLGGESSYNEQFF.

Concerning this clonotype itself: A read error may account for a junction end that differs from germline. V usage is TRBV7-2 and J usage is TRBJ2-6; TRBD2 matches 7 bases. CDR1 and CDR2 (germline): SGHTA, FQGNSA. The length of the CDR3 is 20 residues. CDR3 DNA sequence: TGTGCCAGCAGCTTAATCGCGACGGGACTAACATTGTTTGGGGCCAACGTCCGGACTTTC. It specifies CASSLIATGLTLFGANVRTF. The full variable domain, its missing parts supplied by reference TRBV7-2 and TRBJ2-6, is GAGVSQSPSNKVTEKGKDVELRCDPISGHTALYWYRQSLGQGLEFLIYFQGNSAPDKSGLPSDRFSAERTGGSVSTLTIQRTQQEDSAVYLCASSLIATGLTLFGANVRTFGAGSRLTVL.